These 10 T cell receptor beta chains came from one sample sequenced in a study of cytomegalovirus exposure and HLA in healthy donors. Amplification used 60 Vbeta primers and 13 Jbeta primers. Here immunoSEQ multiplex PCR was the method, and the copy in TCRdb shows in-frame clones only, minus some. The table has just under 95,000 clones, approximately 84% seen once. The specimen was PBMCs. The receptors were sampled from a young woman in good health and CMV-seropositive.

The genes are TRBV6-5 and TRBJ2-7; 8 bases map to TRBD1. V gave up 2 bases and J gave up 1 base; unmatched junction bases: 1. Germline V CDR1 and CDR2: MNHEY, SVGAGI. The CDR3 has 14 amino acids. CDR3 in DNA: TGTGCCAGCAGTTACCGGGACAGGTCCTACGAGCAGTACTTC. This encodes CASSYRDRSYEQYF.

Details on this clone: The junction departs from the called germline gene at one end, perhaps through a read error. The chain is built from TRBV28 and TRBJ1-5; a weak D match, TRBD1 (5 bases). The CDR3 covers 12 residues. CDR1 is MDHEN, CDR2 SYDVKM, per germline. The CDR3 coding sequence is TGCGCAGGGCAAAATAGCAATCAGCCCCAGCATTTT. Residues: CAGQNSNQPQHF.

The rearrangement uses TRBV27 and TRBJ2-3; D possibly corresponds to TRBD2 (5 bases). Germline CDR1 MNHEY, CDR2 SMNVEV (reference sequence). The CDR3 has 13 amino acids. V was shortened by 2 bases and J by 4 bases, with 7 bases between the two germline ends. The CDR3 reads CASSLMEADTQYF. CDR3 DNA sequence: TGTGCCAGCAGTTTAATGGAGGCAGATACGCAGTATTTT.

The rearrangement uses TRBV19 and TRBJ2-7, with 11 positions matching TRBD2. The CDR3 consists of 15 residues. The ends lost 2 bases at V and 3 bases at J; junction bases unmatched: 3. In germline, CDR1 is LNHDA, CDR2 SQIVND (reference sequence). The CDR3 spells CASSIPGLAVYEQYF. Written as DNA, the CDR3 is TGTGCCAGTAGTATACCGGGACTAGCGGTCTACGAGCAGTACTTC.

The V gene is TRBV9, the J gene TRBJ2-5; possible D gene TRBD1, 6 bases. This CDR3 has 17 amino acids. Germline CDR1 and CDR2: SGDLS and YYNGEE. With 0 bases removed from V and 2 bases from J, the gap between germline ends came to 17 bases. CDR3 protein: CASSVGNSPRGQETQYF. DNA of the CDR3: TGTGCCAGCAGCGTAGGAAATAGCCCCAGGGGTCAAGAGACCCAGTACTTC. Together with reference TRBV9 and TRBJ2-5, the CDR3 gives the full variable domain: DSGVTQTPKHLITATGQRVTLRCSPRSGDLSVYWYQQSLDQGLQFLIQYYNGEERAKGNILERFSAQQFPDLHSELNLSSLELGDSALYFCASSVGNSPRGQETQYFGPGTRLLVL.

J is TRBJ2-3 and V is TRBV6-5; the match to TRBD1 covers 7 bases. The trim removed 2 bases at V and 3 bases at J, leaving 5 bases unmatched. The CDR3 extends over 15 amino acids. CDR1 MNHEY and CDR2 SVGAGI come from the germline V gene. This CDR3 reads CASSYTGVGTDTQYF. The CDR3 nucleotides are TGTGCCAGCAGTTACACAGGGGTTGGTACAGATACGCAGTATTTT.

The chain recombines TRBV19 with TRBJ2-5; 7 bases map to TRBD2. The last part of the DNA fits TRBJ2-7 better; the J call may be wrong. Germline V gene sequence: CDR1 LNHDA, CDR2 SQIVND (reference sequence). CDR3 length: 15 residues. CDR3 nucleotide sequence: TGTGCCAGTAGTATGGGGGGGGAGAGCTCCTACGAGCAGTACTTC. This translates into CASSMGGESSYEQYF.

CDR3 nucleotides: TGCGCCAGCAGCTTGGACCCCTCTTCCCCGCGCCTTGAGCAGTACTTC. Its protein product is CASSLDPSSPRLEQYF. The V gene is TRBV5-1, the J gene TRBJ2-7; D ambiguous. The CDR3 runs 16 residues. The germline CDR1 and CDR2 sequences are SGHRS and YFSETQ. Between the trimmed V and J ends, which lost 0 bases and 7 bases, there was a span of 20 bases.

V gene TRBV7-3 combines with J gene TRBJ2-3; TRBD2 might be the D (5 bases). V lost 2 bases to trimming and J lost 4 bases, with 7 bases between them. The CDR3 is made up of 13 amino acids. CDR1 and CDR2 (germline): SGHTA, FQGTGA. The CDR3: CASSLPGADTQYF. DNA of the CDR3: TGTGCCAGCAGCTTACCCGGGGCAGATACGCAGTATTTT.

J is TRBJ2-5 and V is TRBV5-6; 9 bases line up with TRBD2. V was pared by 8 bases and J by 4 bases, with 6 bases of the junction left unmatched. The germline V gene has CDR1 SGHDT and CDR2 YYEEEE. The CDR3 runs to 13 residues. The CDR3 is CASSQRGVETQYF. CDR3 sequence (DNA): TGTGCCAGTAGCCAGCGGGGGGTAGAGACCCAGTACTTC.